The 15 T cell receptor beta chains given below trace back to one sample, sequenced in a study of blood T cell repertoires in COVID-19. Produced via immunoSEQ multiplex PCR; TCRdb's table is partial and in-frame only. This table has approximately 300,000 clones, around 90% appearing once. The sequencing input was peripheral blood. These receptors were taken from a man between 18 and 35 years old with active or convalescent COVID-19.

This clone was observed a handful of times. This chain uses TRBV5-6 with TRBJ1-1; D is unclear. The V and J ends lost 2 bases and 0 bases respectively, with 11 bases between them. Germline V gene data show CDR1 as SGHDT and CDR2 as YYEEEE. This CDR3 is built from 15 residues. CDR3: CASSFYPNMNTEAFF. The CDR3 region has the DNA TGTGCCAGCAGCTTTTATCCGAACATGAACACTGAAGCTTTCTTT.

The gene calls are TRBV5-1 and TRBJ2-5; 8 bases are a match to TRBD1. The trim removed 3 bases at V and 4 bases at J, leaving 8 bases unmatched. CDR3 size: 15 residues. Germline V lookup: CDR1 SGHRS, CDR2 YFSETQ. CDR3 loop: CASSYNTDRGETQYF. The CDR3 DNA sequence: TGCGCCAGCAGCTACAATACAGACAGGGGAGAGACCCAGTACTTC.

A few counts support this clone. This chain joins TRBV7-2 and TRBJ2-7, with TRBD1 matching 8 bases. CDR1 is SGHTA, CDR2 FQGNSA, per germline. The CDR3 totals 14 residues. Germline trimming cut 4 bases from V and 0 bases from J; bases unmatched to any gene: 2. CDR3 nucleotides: TGTGCCAGCAGCTCGACAGGGGCCTCCTACGAGCAGTACTTC. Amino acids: CASSSTGASYEQYF.

CDR3 DNA: TGTGCCAGCAGGCGCGCAACTAATGAAAAACTGTTTTTT. Translated: CASRRATNEKLFF. This chain links TRBV7-8 with TRBJ1-4; D is unclear. Germline-derived CDR1 and CDR2 are SGHVS and FQNEAQ. The CDR3 is made up of 13 amino acids. The V and J ends lost 6 bases and 0 bases respectively, with 5 bases between them.

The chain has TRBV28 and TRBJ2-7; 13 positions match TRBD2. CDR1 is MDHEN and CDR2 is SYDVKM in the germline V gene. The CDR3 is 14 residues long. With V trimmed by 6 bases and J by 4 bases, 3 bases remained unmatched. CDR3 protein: CASRWTSGRYEQYF. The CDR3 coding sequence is TGTGCCAGCAGGTGGACTAGCGGGAGATACGAGCAGTACTTC.

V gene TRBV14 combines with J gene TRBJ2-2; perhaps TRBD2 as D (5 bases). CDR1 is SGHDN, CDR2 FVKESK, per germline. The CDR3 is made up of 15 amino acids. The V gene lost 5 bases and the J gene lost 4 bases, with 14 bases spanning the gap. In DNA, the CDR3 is TGTGCCAGCAGCGAAAGGTTGGGGAGCACCGGGGAGCTGTTTTTT. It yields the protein CASSERLGSTGELFF.

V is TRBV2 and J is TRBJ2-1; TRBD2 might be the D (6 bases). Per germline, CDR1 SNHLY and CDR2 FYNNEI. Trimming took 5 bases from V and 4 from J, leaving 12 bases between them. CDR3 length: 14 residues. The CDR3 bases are TGTGCCAGCAGTCCGCGGGACCCATACAATGAGCAGTTCTTC. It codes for CASSPRDPYNEQFF.

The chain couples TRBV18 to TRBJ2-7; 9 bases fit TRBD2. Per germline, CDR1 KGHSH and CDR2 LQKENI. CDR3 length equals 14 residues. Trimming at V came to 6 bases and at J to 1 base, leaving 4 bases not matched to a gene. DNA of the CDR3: TGTGCCAGCTCTAGAGCGGGAGGTTCCTACGAGCAGTACTTC. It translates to CASSRAGGSYEQYF.

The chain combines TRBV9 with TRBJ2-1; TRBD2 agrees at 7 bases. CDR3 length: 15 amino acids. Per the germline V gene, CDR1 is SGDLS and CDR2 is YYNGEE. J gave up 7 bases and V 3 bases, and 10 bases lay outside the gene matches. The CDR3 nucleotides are TGTGCCAGCAGCGCCAGACTAGCCATGGAGAATGAGCAGTTCTTC. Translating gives CASSARLAMENEQFF.

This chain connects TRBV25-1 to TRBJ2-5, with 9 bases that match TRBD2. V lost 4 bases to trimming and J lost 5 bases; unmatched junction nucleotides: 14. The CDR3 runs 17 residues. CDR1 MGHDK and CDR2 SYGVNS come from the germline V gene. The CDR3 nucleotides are TGTGCCAGCAGTGTCCTTTCTTATAGCGGGAGAGGGGAGACCCAGTACTTC. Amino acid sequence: CASSVLSYSGRGETQYF.

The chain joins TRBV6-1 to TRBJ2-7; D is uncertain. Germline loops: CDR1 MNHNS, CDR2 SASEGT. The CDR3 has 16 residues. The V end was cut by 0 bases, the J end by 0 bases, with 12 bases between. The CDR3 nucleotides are TGTGCCAGCAGTGAAGCCTCCACAGAAAGCTCCTACGAGCAGTACTTC. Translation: CASSEASTESSYEQYF.

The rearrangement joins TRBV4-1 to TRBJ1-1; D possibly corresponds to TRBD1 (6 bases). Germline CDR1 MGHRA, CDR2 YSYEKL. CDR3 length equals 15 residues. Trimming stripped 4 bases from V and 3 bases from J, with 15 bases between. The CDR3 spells CASSPHGGLDTEAFF. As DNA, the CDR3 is TGCGCCAGCAGCCCCCACGGGGGGCTGGACACTGAAGCTTTCTTT.

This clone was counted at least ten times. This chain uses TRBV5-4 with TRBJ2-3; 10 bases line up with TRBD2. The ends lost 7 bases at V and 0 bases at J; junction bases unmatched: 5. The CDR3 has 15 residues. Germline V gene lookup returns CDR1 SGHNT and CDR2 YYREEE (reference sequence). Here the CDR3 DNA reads TGTGCCAGCGCATGGACTAGCGGTAGCACAGATACGCAGTATTTT. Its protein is CASAWTSGSTDTQYF.

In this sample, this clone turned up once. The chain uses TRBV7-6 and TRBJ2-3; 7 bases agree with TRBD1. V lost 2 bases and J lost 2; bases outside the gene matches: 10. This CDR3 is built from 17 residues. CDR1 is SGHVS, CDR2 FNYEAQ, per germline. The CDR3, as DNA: TGTGCCAGCAGCTTAACCCGACAGGGATCCTTCACAGATACGCAGTATTTT. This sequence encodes CASSLTRQGSFTDTQYF.

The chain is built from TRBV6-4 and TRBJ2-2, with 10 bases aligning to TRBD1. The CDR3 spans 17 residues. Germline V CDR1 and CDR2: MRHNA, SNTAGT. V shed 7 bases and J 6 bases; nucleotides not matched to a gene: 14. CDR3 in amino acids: CASKGYPGQGFAGELFF. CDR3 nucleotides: TGTGCCAGCAAAGGATATCCGGGACAGGGGTTTGCCGGGGAGCTGTTTTTT.